The clone carrying this T cell receptor beta chain appeared once. Its target is not known. This sample was taken from a study of OX40 agonist ivuxolimab in advanced cancers. As for the study in general: While on treatment, patients had intravenous ivuxolimab at 0.01 to 10 mg/kg every 2 weeks. Patients enrolled in dose escalation were diagnosed with hepatocellular carcinoma, melanoma, renal cell or head and neck cancer. The eligibility criteria allowed prior anti-PD-1, anti-PD-L1 or anti-CTLA-4 therapy, and around 38% had some.

The data were produced by immunoSEQ multiplex PCR, yet TCRdb's version contains in-frame clones alone and is incomplete. The data show about 69,000 clones, 80% to 85% seen once. Whole-study findings and limits: Relatively little clonal expansion, among the lowest observed, appeared in partial responders at 0.1-3.0 mg/kg.

V was cut by 6 bases and J by 7 bases, with 10 bases left in between. The CDR3 has 12 residues. The germline CDR1 and CDR2 sequences are KGHSH and LQKENI. The sequences come from CD4+ or CD8+ T cells sorted from blood, collected in a trial of the OX40 agonist ivuxolimab. The chain combines TRBV18 with TRBJ1-5; TRBD1 might be the D (5 bases). The sequence was obtained from an adult with an advanced solid tumor such as melanoma, head and neck, liver or kidney cancer. CDR3 in DNA: TGTGCCAGCTCTAAGGGGCGCCAGCCCCAGCATTTT. Encoded protein: CASSKGRQPQHF.